The 3 T cell receptor beta chains below all came from one sample that was sequenced in a study of cytomegalovirus exposure and HLA in healthy donors. Use of 60 Vbeta and 13 Jbeta primers characterized the PCR. Using immunoSEQ multiplex PCR, the repertoire was profiled, and TCRdb retains in-frame clones only, with some absent. The profile shows about 110,000 clones, roughly 82% of them singletons. The sequencing sample was made of PBMCs. The receptors originated from a man in his fifties in good health and CMV-seronegative.

The rearrangement uses TRBV7-8 and TRBJ1-6; a weak D match, TRBD1 (5 bases). The CDR3 consists of 15 residues. Trimming shortened V by 4 bases and J by 7 bases, and 14 bases separated the two germline ends. Germline-derived CDR1 and CDR2 are SGHVS and FQNEAQ. CDR3 loop: CASSSQGRTNSPLHF. The CDR3 nucleotides are TGTGCCAGCAGCTCTCAGGGCAGGACCAATTCACCCCTCCACTTT.

This sequence joins TRBV11-2 and TRBJ1-1, with a weak D call TRBD1 (5 bases). The V end lost 5 bases, the J end lost 5 bases, and 18 bases lay between the germline ends. Germline CDR1 and CDR2: SGHAT and FQNNGV. The CDR3 runs 15 residues. CDR3 nucleotides: TGTGCCAGCAGCCGGGGGTCGATTCCGAATACTGAAGCTTTCTTT. This gives the protein CASSRGSIPNTEAFF.

The genes are TRBV28 and TRBJ1-2; TRBD1 matches at 8 bases. This CDR3 has 15 amino acids. Germline V gene sequence: CDR1 MDHEN, CDR2 SYDVKM. With 9 bases clipped from V and 3 bases from J, the junction kept 12 bases outside the gene matches. CDR3 region: CASTDAGGAYYGYTF. The CDR3 DNA follows: TGTGCCAGTACGGATGCAGGGGGCGCGTACTATGGCTACACCTTC.